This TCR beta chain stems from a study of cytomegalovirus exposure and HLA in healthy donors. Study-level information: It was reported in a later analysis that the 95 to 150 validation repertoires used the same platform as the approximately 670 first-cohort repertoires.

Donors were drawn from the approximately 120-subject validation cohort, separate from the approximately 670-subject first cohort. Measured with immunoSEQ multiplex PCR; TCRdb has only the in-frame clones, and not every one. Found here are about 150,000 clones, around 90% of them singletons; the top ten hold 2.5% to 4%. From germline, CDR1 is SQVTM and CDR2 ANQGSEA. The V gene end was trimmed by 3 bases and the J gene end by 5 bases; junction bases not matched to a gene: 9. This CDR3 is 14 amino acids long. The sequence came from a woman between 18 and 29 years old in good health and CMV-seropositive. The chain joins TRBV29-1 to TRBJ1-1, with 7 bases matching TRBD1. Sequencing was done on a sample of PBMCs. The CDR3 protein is CSVDPGGMGTEAFF. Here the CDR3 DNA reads TGCAGCGTTGACCCAGGGGGGATGGGGACTGAAGCTTTCTTT.